This T cell receptor (beta chain) is drawn from a study of cytomegalovirus exposure and HLA in healthy donors. This CDR3 region has 16 residues. V gave up 2 bases and J gave up 0 bases, with 11 bases separating them. Germline CDR1 ENHRY, CDR2 SYGVKD. The PCR made use of 60 Vbeta and 13 Jbeta primers. The method was immunoSEQ multiplex PCR; TCRdb's version includes in-frame clones alone and lacks a portion of them. Seen here are about 190,000 clones, roughly 77% observed once, and the top ten hold less than 4%. This chain joins TRBV10-3 and TRBJ2-1, with a possible D match to TRBD2 (6 bases). The sample comprised PBMCs. The clonotype originates from a woman under 40 in good health and CMV-seropositive. CDR3 bases: TGTGCCATCAGTGAGAAAGGTAGCGGCTCCTACAATGAGCAGTTCTTC. It translates to CAISEKGSGSYNEQFF.